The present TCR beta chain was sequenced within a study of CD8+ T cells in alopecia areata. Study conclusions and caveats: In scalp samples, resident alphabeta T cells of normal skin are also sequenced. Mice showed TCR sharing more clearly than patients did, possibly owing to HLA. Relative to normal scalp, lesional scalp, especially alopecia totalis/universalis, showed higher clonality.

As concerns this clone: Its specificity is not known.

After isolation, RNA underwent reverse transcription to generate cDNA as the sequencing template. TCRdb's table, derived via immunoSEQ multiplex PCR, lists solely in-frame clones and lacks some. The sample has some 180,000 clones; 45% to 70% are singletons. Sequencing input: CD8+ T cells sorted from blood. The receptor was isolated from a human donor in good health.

CDR3 bases: TGTGCCAGCAGTGGGGAGACTAGACGGTTAGGCAATGAGCAGTTCTTC. It is translated as CASSGETRRLGNEQFF. V is TRBV6-1 and J is TRBJ2-1, with TRBD2 as a possible D gene (6 bases). With 4 bases removed from V and 6 bases from J, the gap between germline ends came to 19 bases. This CDR3 region has 16 residues. Germline loops: CDR1 MNHNS, CDR2 SASEGT.